Here is one T cell receptor beta chain with its context. The data derive from a study of T cell responses to AZD1222 COVID-19 vaccine. After removal of 5 bases from V and 8 bases from J, the junction contained 13 bases not matched to a gene. The germline V gene has CDR1 SEHNR and CDR2 FQNEAQ (reference sequence). CDR3 length: 16 amino acids. Only in-frame clones appear in the TCRdb table, and some are missing; sequencing was by immunoSEQ multiplex PCR. Among 65,000 to 90,000 clones listed, about 90% were seen once. The chain has TRBV7-9 and TRBJ1-4; TRBD1 matches 8 bases. The TCR sequence derives from an adult in good health. The starting material was peripheral blood, obtained on day 0 of AZD1222 vaccination. The CDR3 sequence: CASSPSTGTGGEKLFF. CDR3 bases: TGTGCCAGCAGCCCATCCACAGGGACAGGCGGCGAAAAACTGTTTTTT.